This T cell receptor (beta chain) was documented in a study of control samples from healthy donors and cancer patients. The V and J ends lost 5 bases and 0 bases respectively, with 17 bases between them. The length of the CDR3 is 17 residues. Germline V gene data show CDR1 as SEHNR and CDR2 as FQNEAQ (reference sequence). Here immunoSEQ multiplex PCR was the method, and the copy in TCRdb shows in-frame clones only, minus some. The data contain around 85,000 clones, 70% to 90% of them seen just once; the ten biggest clones take up 7.6%. The receptor was isolated from a woman aged 55-70 years in good health. The material sequenced was blood. The chain employs TRBV7-9 and TRBJ1-3; D unresolved. The CDR3 sequence: CASSTPGRSLSGNTIYF. The CDR3 bases are TGTGCCAGCAGCACCCCCGGACGGTCCCTCTCTGGAAACACCATATATTTT.